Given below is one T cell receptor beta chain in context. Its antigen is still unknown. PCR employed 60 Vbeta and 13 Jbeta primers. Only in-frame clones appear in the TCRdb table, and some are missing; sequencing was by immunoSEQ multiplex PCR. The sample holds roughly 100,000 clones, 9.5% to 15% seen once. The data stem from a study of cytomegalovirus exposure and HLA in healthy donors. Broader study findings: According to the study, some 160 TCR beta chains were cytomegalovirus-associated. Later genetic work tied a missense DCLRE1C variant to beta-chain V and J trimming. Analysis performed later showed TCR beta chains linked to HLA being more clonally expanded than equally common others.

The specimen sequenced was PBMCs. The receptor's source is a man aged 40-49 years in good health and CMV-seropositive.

The chain's CDR3 is CSAPTSTDTQYF. CDR3 nucleotides: TGCAGCGCCCCGACTAGCACAGATACGCAGTATTTT. The V and J genes are TRBV29-1 and TRBJ2-3, with unresolved D. V lost 7 bases to trimming and J lost 0 bases, with 8 bases between them. The CDR3 has 12 residues. Germline CDR1 is SQVTM and CDR2 is ANQGSEA.